Presented here are 27 T cell receptor beta chains from one specimen sequenced in a study of cytomegalovirus exposure and HLA in healthy donors. Amplification used 60 Vbeta primers and 13 Jbeta primers. The table came from immunoSEQ multiplex PCR; TCRdb's copy has only in-frame clones and leaves some out. The data contain 150,000 or so clones, 65% to 75% of them singletons. Sequencing used PBMCs. The receptor source for this set is a girl between 10 and 17 years old in good health and CMV-seronegative.

The chain has TRBV2 and TRBJ1-5, with 8 bases fitting TRBD1. V was clipped by 7 bases and J by 4 bases; unmatched bases: 6. The CDR3 spans 14 residues. The germline gives CDR1 SNHLY, CDR2 FYNNEI. CDR3 coding DNA: TGTGCCAGCACTCGGGACAGGAAGAATCAGCCCCAGCATTTT. Amino acid sequence: CASTRDRKNQPQHF.

The chain carries TRBV25-1 and TRBJ1-2; maybe TRBD1 (5 bases). V lost 4 bases and J lost 7, with 13 bases in between. Germline V gene data show CDR1 as MGHDK and CDR2 as SYGVNS. This CDR3 contains 13 residues. CDR3: CASSAGLLFGYTF. The CDR3 nucleotides read TGTGCCAGCAGTGCAGGGTTGCTCTTTGGCTACACCTTC.

The chain uses TRBV29-1 and TRBJ2-3; possibly TRBD2 for D (6 bases). Trimming removed 4 bases at V and 1 base at J, with 9 bases between. The germline V gene encodes CDR1 SQVTM and CDR2 ANQGSEA. This CDR3 is built from 13 residues. The CDR3 coding sequence is TGCAGCGTTGGGCGGGGCGGCACAGATACGCAGTATTTT. This sequence encodes CSVGRGGTDTQYF.

This clone showed up just a few times. CDR3 in amino acids: CASSEGPSTDTQYF. DNA of the CDR3: TGTGCCAGCAGTGAAGGGCCGAGCACAGATACGCAGTATTTT. The V call is TRBV6-1, the J call TRBJ2-3; D gene unclear. Trimming pared 1 base from V and 0 bases from J, leaving 5 bases between. CDR1 and CDR2 from the germline V gene are MNHNS and SASEGT. The CDR3 loop spans 14 amino acids.

This clone turned up a few times. The chain combines TRBV5-1 with TRBJ1-2; 8 bases line up with TRBD1. The CDR3 has 14 amino acids. V gave up 3 bases and J gave up 8 bases; unmatched junction bases: 9. Germline values: CDR1 SGHRS, CDR2 YFSETQ. CDR3 sequence reads: CASSWRGQAAGYTF. The CDR3 region has the DNA TGCGCCAGCAGCTGGAGGGGACAGGCGGCCGGCTACACCTTC.

Comments on this clone: This same CDR3 is encoded by further DNA sequences in the sample. The chain employs TRBV7-2 and TRBJ1-2; D gene ambiguous. Trimming shortened V by 1 base and J by 10 bases, and 19 bases separated the two germline ends. Germline loops: CDR1 SGHTA, CDR2 FQGNSA. This CDR3 contains 15 residues. The CDR3 nucleotides read TGTGCCAGCAGCTTAGTCCTTGGAGGGTTCGATGACTACACCTTC. Translation: CASSLVLGGFDDYTF.

V usage is TRBV4-1 and J usage is TRBJ2-7; D perhaps matches TRBD2 (5 bases). Trimming stripped 0 bases from V and 7 bases from J, with 13 bases between. This CDR3 is built from 14 residues. Germline CDR1 is MGHRA and CDR2 is YSYEKL. The CDR3 DNA sequence: TGCGCCAGCAGCCAAGATCGGGCTCCGGGGGAGCAGTACTTC. Its protein is CASSQDRAPGEQYF.

The chain couples TRBV6-6 to TRBJ1-6; D ambiguous. Germline V lookup: CDR1 MNHNY, CDR2 SVGAGI (reference sequence). V dropped 5 bases and J dropped 12 bases, with 11 bases sitting between them. This CDR3 contains 12 residues. For the CDR3, the DNA is TGTGCCAGCAGTCCATTCTCAGGACCCCTCCACTTT. Its translation is CASSPFSGPLHF.

V usage is TRBV11-2 and J usage is TRBJ2-7; TRBD2 might be the D (6 bases). CDR1 SGHAT and CDR2 FQNNGV come from the germline V gene. Trimming took off 4 bases at V and 3 bases at J, with 10 bases between the two ends. The CDR3 extends over 13 amino acids. The CDR3 spells CASSSGLLYEQYF. The CDR3 DNA follows: TGTGCCAGCAGCTCGGGACTGCTCTACGAGCAGTACTTC.

This chain connects TRBV2 to TRBJ1-1, with D possibly being TRBD1 (5 bases). Germline V gene data show CDR1 as SNHLY and CDR2 as FYNNEI. Trimming removed 0 bases at V and 6 bases at J, with 14 bases between. This CDR3 comprises 15 residues. The DNA of the CDR3 is TGTGCCAGCAGTGAAGCGGTAAATGGCAGGGCTGAAGCTTTCTTT. Protein: CASSEAVNGRAEAFF.

The V call is TRBV2, the J call TRBJ1-5, with 7 bases aligning to TRBD1. CDR1 and CDR2 from the germline V gene are SNHLY and FYNNEI. Losses at the gene ends were 3 bases for V and 7 bases for J; bases not matched to a gene: 6. The CDR3 has 14 residues. CDR3 region: CASSERQGLQPQHF. CDR3 sequence (DNA): TGTGCCAGCAGTGAGAGACAGGGTTTACAGCCCCAGCATTTT.

The chain joins TRBV28 to TRBJ1-1; no reliable D call. The germline V and J ends were trimmed by 2 bases and 0 bases, with 4 bases remaining between them. Per germline, CDR1 MDHEN and CDR2 SYDVKM. The CDR3 sequence is 13 residues long. This CDR3 is CASSLPVNTEAFF. The CDR3 bases are TGTGCCAGCAGTTTACCAGTGAACACTGAAGCTTTCTTT.

The table lists this clone with a count of one. J is TRBJ1-3 and V is TRBV7-8; the D gene is possibly TRBD1 (5 bases). V was pared by 6 bases and J by 0 bases, with 24 bases between. The CDR3 spans 19 residues. In germline, CDR1 is SGHVS, CDR2 FQNEAQ. The CDR3 nucleotides are TGTGCCAGCAGTTTCCCCTGGGGGGAGGGTGGTACCTCTGGAAACACCATATATTTT. It codes for CASSFPWGEGGTSGNTIYF.

This chain uses TRBV7-9 with TRBJ1-2; 9 bases fit TRBD1. Germline V gene data show CDR1 as SEHNR and CDR2 as FQNEAQ (reference sequence). This CDR3 has 13 amino acids. V trimming: 4 bases; J trimming: 4 bases; junction bases outside the gene matches: 1. CDR3 in amino acids: CASSWDRAYGYTF. The CDR3 DNA is TGTGCCAGCAGCTGGGACAGGGCCTATGGCTACACCTTC.

The gene calls are TRBV2 and TRBJ2-4, with a weak D call TRBD1 (5 bases). The ends were cut back, 0 bases at V and 1 base at J, with 10 bases in the middle. Germline V gives CDR1 SNHLY, CDR2 FYNNEI. The length of the CDR3 is 16 residues. The CDR3 sequence: CASSEAQGSAKNIQYF. CDR3 DNA sequence: TGTGCCAGCAGTGAAGCGCAGGGATCGGCCAAAAACATTCAGTACTTC.

The chain has TRBV5-4 and TRBJ2-7; 9 bases match TRBD1. The CDR3 covers 14 residues. After removal of 4 bases from V and 6 bases from J, the junction contained 8 bases not matched to a gene. Per the germline V gene, CDR1 is SGHNT and CDR2 is YYREEE (reference sequence). CDR3: CASSTGTGQSEQYF. The DNA of the CDR3 is TGTGCCAGCAGCACTGGGACAGGGCAGTCCGAGCAGTACTTC.

The chain is built from TRBV19 and TRBJ1-2, with 7 bases identical to TRBD1. The CDR3 is 14 amino acids. Germline CDR1 and CDR2: LNHDA and SQIVND (reference sequence). Trimming took 5 bases from V and 7 from J; bases not matched to a gene: 10. CDR3 protein: CASSPPDRDRGYTF. In nucleotides, the CDR3 is TGTGCCAGTAGTCCCCCTGACAGGGATCGTGGCTACACCTTC.

This clone has just a few counts. The rearrangement uses TRBV2 and TRBJ1-4, with D tentatively TRBD1 (5 bases). The V gene lost 0 bases and the J gene lost 8 bases, with 16 bases spanning the gap. This CDR3 spans 16 amino acids. The germline V gene has CDR1 SNHLY and CDR2 FYNNEI. CDR3 sequence reads: CASSEALIQGGEKLFF. DNA of the CDR3: TGTGCCAGCAGTGAAGCGCTCATTCAGGGAGGGGAAAAACTGTTTTTT.

This clone was observed a few times. V and J are TRBV5-1 and TRBJ1-2; TRBD1 matches at 9 bases. Germline V gene sequence: CDR1 SGHRS, CDR2 YFSETQ. V lost 4 bases, J lost 7 bases, and 14 bases stayed unmatched. The CDR3 runs 16 residues. Here the CDR3 DNA reads TGCGCCAGCAGCATAGATACCACAGGGGGCAAACGTGGCTACACCTTC. Protein product: CASSIDTTGGKRGYTF.

The genes are TRBV12-5 and TRBJ1-5; 7 bases agree with TRBD1. CDR3 length: 18 amino acids. Per the germline V gene, CDR1 is LGHNT and CDR2 is FRNRAP. V was clipped by 5 bases and J by 1 base; unmatched bases: 14. The CDR3 sequence is CASGRSRTGEWSNQPQHF. As DNA, the CDR3 is TGTGCTAGTGGTCGCTCCAGGACAGGAGAATGGAGCAATCAGCCCCAGCATTTT.

V gene TRBV6-5 combines with J gene TRBJ1-1; a weak D match, TRBD1 (6 bases). Trimming stripped 8 bases from V and 0 bases from J, with 13 bases between. This CDR3 comprises 14 residues. The germline V gene encodes CDR1 MNHEY and CDR2 SVGAGI. This chain's CDR3 is CASHGRGVNTEAFF. The CDR3 DNA reads TGTGCCAGCCACGGGAGGGGGGTGAACACTGAAGCTTTCTTT.

This chain joins TRBV6-1 and TRBJ2-5, with 9 bases that match TRBD1. Gene TRBJ2-7 matches the end of the DNA better, so the J call may be wrong. The CDR3 runs 15 residues. CDR1 is MNHNS and CDR2 is SASEGT in the germline V gene. The CDR3 region has the DNA TGTGCCAGCAGTGCCGGGACAGGGTCTTTCTACGAGCAGTACTTC. Translating gives CASSAGTGSFYEQYF.

The rearrangement uses TRBV6-5 and TRBJ1-2, with D tentatively TRBD1 (6 bases). The V end was cut by 6 bases, the J end by 0 bases, with 8 bases between. The germline gives CDR1 MNHEY, CDR2 SVGAGI. The CDR3 totals 13 residues. The CDR3: CASRQGANYGYTF. The CDR3 coding sequence is TGTGCCAGCAGACAGGGCGCTAACTATGGCTACACCTTC.

The V and J genes are TRBV2 and TRBJ1-1; 8 bases fit TRBD1. This CDR3 has 16 residues. Looked up from germline, CDR1 is SNHLY and CDR2 is FYNNEI. The trim removed 11 bases at V and 5 bases at J, leaving 19 bases unmatched. The CDR3 spells CAGSQGTGSLGTEAFF. The CDR3 DNA sequence: TGTGCCGGTTCCCAAGGGACAGGCAGCCTGGGGACTGAAGCTTTCTTT.

The table lists this clone with a count of one. The chain couples TRBV5-1 to TRBJ2-3; unclear D gene. The CDR3 has 12 residues. Germline-derived CDR1 and CDR2 are SGHRS and YFSETQ. Trimming removed 4 bases from V and 0 bases from J, with 3 bases in between. This chain's CDR3 is CASSQSTDTQYF. The CDR3 coding sequence is TGCGCCAGCAGCCAAAGCACAGATACGCAGTATTTT.

This clone has a handful of counts. V gene TRBV27 combines with J gene TRBJ1-2, with 8 positions matching TRBD1. J lost 4 bases, V lost 6 bases, and 4 bases had no gene match. Germline CDR1 is MNHEY and CDR2 is SMNVEV (reference sequence). There are 13 residues in the CDR3. Written as DNA, the CDR3 is TGTGCCAGCAGCGCTACAGGGGGCTATGGCTACACCTTC. Protein: CASSATGGYGYTF.

This clone has just a few counts. The chain is built from TRBV19 and TRBJ1-6; D is perhaps TRBD1 (6 bases). The V end was cut by 5 bases, the J end by 2 bases, with 13 bases between. The CDR3 totals 16 residues. CDR1 and CDR2 (germline): LNHDA, SQIVND (reference sequence). In DNA, the CDR3 is TGTGCCAGTAGTCCCCAGACAGGAACCTATAATTCACCCCTCCACTTT. Its protein product is CASSPQTGTYNSPLHF. The full variable domain, rest sourced from reference TRBV19 and TRBJ1-6, is DGGITQSPKYLFRKEGQNVTLSCEQNLNHDAMYWYRQDPGQGLRLIYYSQIVNDFQKGDIAEGYSVSREKKESFPLTVTSAQKNPTAFYLCASSPQTGTYNSPLHFGNGTRLTVT.